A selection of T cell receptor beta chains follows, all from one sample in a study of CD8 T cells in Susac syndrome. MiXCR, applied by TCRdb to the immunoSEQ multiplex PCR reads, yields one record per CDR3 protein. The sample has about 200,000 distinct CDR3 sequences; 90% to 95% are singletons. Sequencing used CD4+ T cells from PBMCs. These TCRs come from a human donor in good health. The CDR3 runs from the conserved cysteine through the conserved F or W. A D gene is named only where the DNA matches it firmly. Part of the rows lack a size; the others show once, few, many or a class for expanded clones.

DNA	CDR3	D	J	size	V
TGCGCCAGCAAAGACGACGAGACAGAGTTCACCGGGGAGCTGTTTTTT	CASKDDETEFTGELFF	-	TRBJ2-2	once	TRBV5-1
TGTGCCAGCAGTCAAGACAGGGGAAGCTACACCTTC	CASSQDRGSYTF	TRBD1	TRBJ1-2	-	TRBV7-2
TGCAGTGCTCCACAGAACACTGAAGCTTTCTTT	CSAPQNTEAFF	-	TRBJ1-1	-	TRBV20-1
TGCAGCGTCACCTCGGGGAGCATCAGTAACGTCGGTTGGCAGTTCTTC	CSVTSGSISNVGWQFF	-	TRBJ2-1	-	TRBV29-1
TGTGCCAGTAGTATGCTAGATGGCAATCAGCCCCAGCATTTT	CASSMLDGNQPQHF	-	TRBJ1-5	once	TRBV19
TGTGCCAGCAGCCAAGCGGGGACTGCCTATGGCTACACCTTC	CASSQAGTAYGYTF	-	TRBJ1-2	-	TRBV4-2
TGTGCCTGGGGTGCTGCGGCTGGAAACACCATATATTTT	CAWGAAAGNTIYF	-	TRBJ1-3	-	TRBV30
TGCAGTGCTGGGAGGACAGGAAGAGAGACCCAGTACTTC	CSAGRTGRETQYF	-	TRBJ2-5	-	TRBV20-1
TGTGCCACCAGTGGTAGGACTAGCGGGAGTAATGAGCAGTTCTTC	CATSGRTSGSNEQFF	TRBD2	TRBJ2-1	-	TRBV24-1
TGTGCCAGCAGTCCGCCGGGACTAGGGAACACCGGGGAGCTGTTTTTT	CASSPPGLGNTGELFF	TRBD2	TRBJ2-2	-	TRBV27
TGTGCCAGCAGTTATGGGAGGACAAATCAGCCCCAGCATTTT	CASSYGRTNQPQHF	-	TRBJ1-5	few	TRBV6-2/TRBV6-3
TGCAGTGCTGGCGGGGGGGCGCACACTGAAGCTTTCTTT	CSAGGGAHTEAFF	-	TRBJ1-1	-	TRBV20-1
TGTGCCACCAGCGTCGACCCCTACAATGAGCAGTTCTTC	CATSVDPYNEQFF	-	TRBJ2-1	-	TRBV24-1
TGTGCCAGCAGTTTAACTAGCCCGGATACGCAGTATTTT	CASSLTSPDTQYF	-	TRBJ2-3	-	TRBV28
TGTGCCACCAGTGATACCAGCTACCCCAATCAGCCCCAGCATTTT	CATSDTSYPNQPQHF	-	TRBJ1-5	-	TRBV24-1
TGTGCCAGCCGGGACGAGTACTATGGCTACACCTTC	CASRDEYYGYTF	-	TRBJ1-2	-	TRBV12-3/TRBV12-4
TGTGCCAGCAGTTACCGAGACAGGGGTGGCTACACCTTC	CASSYRDRGGYTF	TRBD1	TRBJ1-2	-	TRBV6-6
TGCAGCGTTGACAGGGGTAGGTGGACTGAAGCTTTCTTT	CSVDRGRWTEAFF	-	TRBJ1-1	once	TRBV29-1
TGTGCCAGCAGCTTAACCCGGCAGGGGATGCAGTCACCCCTCCACTTT	CASSLTRQGMQSPLHF	-	TRBJ1-6	-	TRBV7-8
TGCAGCGCTAAAACACAACGGACTGAAGCTTTCTTT	CSAKTQRTEAFF	-	TRBJ1-1	-	TRBV29-1
TGTGCCAGCAGCTCACTAGCGAGCACAGATACGCAGTATTTT	CASSSLASTDTQYF	TRBD2	TRBJ2-3	-	TRBV6-5
TGTGCCAGCAGCCGCAGGGACAGGGGGTACGAGCAGTACTTC	CASSRRDRGYEQYF	TRBD1	TRBJ2-7	-	TRBV3-1
TGCGCCAGCAGCCCCGGGGAAGTCACAGATACGCAGTATTTT	CASSPGEVTDTQYF	-	TRBJ2-3	-	TRBV5-1
TGTGCCAGCAGCGTAGAAGGCAGTGGTAATTCACCCCTCCACTTT	CASSVEGSGNSPLHF	-	TRBJ1-6	-	TRBV9
TGCAGCGTTCAGGTGGTCAATGAGCAGTTCTTC	CSVQVVNEQFF	-	TRBJ2-1	-	TRBV29-1
TGTGCCAGCAGCTTGGGGTCCCGGGACAGCTATGGCTACACCTTC	CASSLGSRDSYGYTF	TRBD1	TRBJ1-2	once	TRBV5-6
TGCAGCGTAAATCAGGGACGGGTGGCGCACACTGAAGCTTTCTTT	CSVNQGRVAHTEAFF	-	TRBJ1-1	-	TRBV29-1
TGCAGTGCTAGAATTGGCGGGGGTTACGGTTCACCCCTCCACTTT	CSARIGGGYGSPLHF	-	TRBJ1-6	-	TRBV20-1
TGCAGCGTTCCCAGACTAGCGGGGGTAATTTACAATGAGCAGTTCTTC	CSVPRLAGVIYNEQFF	TRBD2	TRBJ2-1	once	TRBV29-1
TGCAGCGTTGGACTAGCGGCCAGGGAGACCCAGTACTTC	CSVGLAARETQYF	TRBD2	TRBJ2-5	-	TRBV29-1
TGCGCCAGCAGTCAAGCTAGGGGTTACGAGACCCAGTACTTC	CASSQARGYETQYF	-	TRBJ2-5	-	TRBV5-1
TGTGCCAGCAGCTCATTGCGGGGGCCCGAGCAGTACTTC	CASSSLRGPEQYF	-	TRBJ2-7	-	TRBV3-1
TGTGCCACCACACGGACCGTGAACACTGAAGCTTTCTTT	CATTRTVNTEAFF	-	TRBJ1-1	-	TRBV24-1
TGTGCCAGCAGCCACAGACTAGCGGGAGACACAGATACGCAGTATTTT	CASSHRLAGDTDTQYF	TRBD2	TRBJ2-3	-	TRBV4-2
TGCAGTGCTCCGCATCGGAGGCCCTCCTACGAGCAGTACTTC	CSAPHRRPSYEQYF	-	TRBJ2-7	-	TRBV20-1
TGTGCCAGCTTTCGGGTTAATGAAAAACTGTTTTTT	CASFRVNEKLFF	-	TRBJ1-4	-	TRBV6-6
TGTGCCAGCAGTTTAAGGGGGGGGTCCTCGAACGAGCAGTACTTC	CASSLRGGSSNEQYF	-	TRBJ2-7	-	TRBV28
TGCAGCCTTACTGTAGGGGTTCAGCCCCAGCATTTT	CSLTVGVQPQHF	-	TRBJ1-5	-	TRBV29-1
TGTGCCAGCAGTACGCGGACTAGCGGCGATACGCAGTATTTT	CASSTRTSGDTQYF	TRBD2	TRBJ2-3	-	TRBV6-6
TGTGCCAGCAGTCTTCAGGGGGAAGAGACCCAGTACTTC	CASSLQGEETQYF	TRBD1	TRBJ2-5	-	TRBV5-4
TGTGCCAGCAGCTTAACCCCCGAGGCAGGGATCAAGTACTTC	CASSLTPEAGIKYF	-	TRBJ2-4	-	TRBV7-2
TGTGCCAGCAGTTATAGTTCAAACATTCAGTACTTC	CASSYSSNIQYF	-	TRBJ2-4	-	TRBV12-3/TRBV12-4
TGCAGCGTTGAGGAGGACAACGTCTACAATGAGCAGTTCTTC	CSVEEDNVYNEQFF	-	TRBJ2-1	-	TRBV29-1
TGTGCCAGCAGTGAGGGGCAGGACCGTGAAGCTTTCTTT	CASSEGQDREAFF	-	TRBJ1-1	-	TRBV2
TGTGCCAGCAGACCCTCCGGGACTAGCGGGAGTAGGGCCTACAATGAGCAGTTCTTC	CASRPSGTSGSRAYNEQFF	TRBD2	TRBJ2-1	-	TRBV12-3/TRBV12-4
TGTGCCAGCAGTTTAAGAGCGCCAGATACGCAGTATTTT	CASSLRAPDTQYF	-	TRBJ2-3	-	TRBV12-3/TRBV12-4
TGCAGCGTTGAAGTCGCCGGGACAGGGGGCAATCAGCCCCAGCATTTT	CSVEVAGTGGNQPQHF	TRBD1	TRBJ1-5	-	TRBV29-1
TGTGCCATCAGTGACCCTACCCCTCGGGAGACCCAGTACTTC	CAISDPTPRETQYF	-	TRBJ2-5	-	TRBV10-3
TGTGCCAGCAGCGACTGGGCAATCTACGAGCAGTACTTC	CASSDWAIYEQYF	-	TRBJ2-7	-	TRBV5-6
TGTGCCAGCAGCCAAGATGGGCGCAATCAGCCCCAGCATTTT	CASSQDGRNQPQHF	-	TRBJ1-5	-	TRBV3-1
TGTGCCAGCAGTTCCCCAGACGGGGCAGAATACAATGAGCAGTTCTTC	CASSSPDGAEYNEQFF	-	TRBJ2-1	once	TRBV27
TGCGCCAGCAGCCAAGTCGGCAGGGGGCGAACCGGGGAGCTGTTTTTT	CASSQVGRGRTGELFF	TRBD1	TRBJ2-2	-	TRBV4-3
TGTGCCAGCAGCTTAGCGGGCCGGGATACGCAGTATTTT	CASSLAGRDTQYF	-	TRBJ2-3	once	TRBV7-9
TGTGCCAGCTGGAGGACAGGGATATCCACTGAAGCTTTCTTT	CASWRTGISTEAFF	TRBD1	TRBJ1-1	-	TRBV12-3/TRBV12-4
TGCGCCAGCAGCCGCGCCCAGGGGGCGGGTGGCTACACCTTC	CASSRAQGAGGYTF	TRBD1	TRBJ1-2	-	TRBV5-1
TGTGCCAGTAGTCCAGGGGATGCAGATACGCAGTATTTT	CASSPGDADTQYF	-	TRBJ2-3	-	TRBV19